This T cell receptor beta chain was profiled in a study of T cell repertoires and HLA-DP antigens. Study overall: The donors, ranging 18-to-29 to 60-to-69 years, included a couple of males and one female. Overall study findings and caveats: Previously undetected clones averaged around 40% and 50% against the two alleles respectively.

Amplification used primers for 54 TRBV and 13 TRBJ segments. The table came from immunoSEQ multiplex PCR; TCRdb's copy has only in-frame clones and leaves some out. The sample records 90,000 to 130,000 clones, approximately 92% being singletons. Comment on this clone: Its target is not known.

The CDR3 is made up of 14 amino acids. The ends were cut back, 3 bases at V and 2 bases at J, with 9 bases in the middle. CDR1 and CDR2 from the germline V gene are SGHTA and FQGTGA. V is TRBV7-3 and J is TRBJ2-3, with D tentatively TRBD1 (5 bases). The sample was CD4+ T cells from PBMCs. This TCR was recovered from a woman between 18 and 29 years old in good health and CMV-seronegative. The DNA of the CDR3 is TGTGCCAGCAGCTTGGGGCGAACCACAGATACGCAGTATTTT. It codes for CASSLGRTTDTQYF. The whole variable domain, remainder taken from reference TRBV7-3 and TRBJ2-3, is GAGVSQTPSNKVTEKGKYVELRCDPISGHTALYWYRQSLGQGPEFLIYFQGTGAADDSGLPNDRFFAVRPEGSVSTLKIQRTERGDSAVYLCASSLGRTTDTQYFGPGTRLTVL.